This section outlines one T cell receptor (beta chain) sequence together with its context. This specimen comes from a study of control samples from healthy donors and cancer patients. Clones were sequenced by immunoSEQ multiplex PCR, and TCRdb holds only the in-frame ones, with some missing. Of about 84,000 clones listed, 91% are singletons. The sample comprised blood. The receptor comes from a man aged 45 to 65 in good health.

The CDR3, as DNA: TGTGCCAGCAGCTTAGCGCAGGGGGCCCCCTACGAGCAGTACTTC. Translated, it gives CASSLAQGAPYEQYF. The V call is TRBV11-2, the J call TRBJ2-7; 8 nucleotides align to TRBD1. Germline-derived CDR1 and CDR2 are SGHAT and FQNNGV. Germline trimming cut 1 base from V and 2 bases from J; bases unmatched to any gene: 4. The CDR3 sequence is 15 residues long.